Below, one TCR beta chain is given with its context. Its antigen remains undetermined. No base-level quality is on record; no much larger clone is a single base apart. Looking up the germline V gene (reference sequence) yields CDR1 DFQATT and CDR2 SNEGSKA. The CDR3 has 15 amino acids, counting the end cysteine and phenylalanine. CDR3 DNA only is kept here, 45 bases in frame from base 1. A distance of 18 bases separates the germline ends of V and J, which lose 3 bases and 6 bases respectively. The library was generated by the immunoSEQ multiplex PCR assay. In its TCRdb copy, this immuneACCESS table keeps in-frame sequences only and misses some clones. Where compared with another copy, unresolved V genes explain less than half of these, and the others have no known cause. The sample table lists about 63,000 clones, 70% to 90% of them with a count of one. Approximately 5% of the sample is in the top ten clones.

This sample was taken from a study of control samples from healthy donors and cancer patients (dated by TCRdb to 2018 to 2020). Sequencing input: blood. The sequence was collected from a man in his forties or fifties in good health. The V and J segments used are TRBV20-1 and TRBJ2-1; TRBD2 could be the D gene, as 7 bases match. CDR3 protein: CSASRPTGGGNEQFF. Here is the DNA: TGCAGTGCTAGTCGACCAACGGGGGGCGGCAATGAGCAGTTCTTC.